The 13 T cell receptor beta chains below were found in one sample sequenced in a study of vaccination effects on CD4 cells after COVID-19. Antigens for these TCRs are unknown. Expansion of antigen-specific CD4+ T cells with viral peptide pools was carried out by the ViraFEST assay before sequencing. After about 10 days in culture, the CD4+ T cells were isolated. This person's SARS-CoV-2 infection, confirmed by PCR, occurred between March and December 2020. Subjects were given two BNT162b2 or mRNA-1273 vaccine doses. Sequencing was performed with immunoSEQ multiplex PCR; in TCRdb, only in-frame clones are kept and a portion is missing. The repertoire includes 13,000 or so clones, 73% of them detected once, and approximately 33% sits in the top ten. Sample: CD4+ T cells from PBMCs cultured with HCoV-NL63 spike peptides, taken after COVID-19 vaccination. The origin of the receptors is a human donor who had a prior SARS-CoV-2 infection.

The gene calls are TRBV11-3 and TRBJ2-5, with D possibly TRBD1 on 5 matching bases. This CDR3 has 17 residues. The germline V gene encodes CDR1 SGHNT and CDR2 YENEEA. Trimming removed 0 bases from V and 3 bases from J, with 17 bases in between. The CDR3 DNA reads TGTGCCAGCAGCTTAGACGGCCGTTCGACAGCGAAAGAGACCCAGTACTTC. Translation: CASSLDGRSTAKETQYF. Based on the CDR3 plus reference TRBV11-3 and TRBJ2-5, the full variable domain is EAGVVQSPRYKIIEKKQPVAFWCNPISGHNTLYWYLQNLGQGPELLIRYENEEAVDDSQLPKDRFSAERLKGVDSTLKIQPAELGDSAVYLCASSLDGRSTAKETQYFGPGTRLLVL.

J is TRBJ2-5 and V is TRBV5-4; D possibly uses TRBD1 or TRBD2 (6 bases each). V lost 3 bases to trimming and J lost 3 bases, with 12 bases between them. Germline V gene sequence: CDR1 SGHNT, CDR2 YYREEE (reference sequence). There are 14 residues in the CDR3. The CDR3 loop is CASSSRRGEETQYF. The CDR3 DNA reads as TGTGCCAGCAGCTCCCGTAGGGGGGAAGAGACCCAGTACTTC. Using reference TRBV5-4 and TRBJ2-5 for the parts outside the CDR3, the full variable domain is ETGVTQSPTHLIKTRGQQVTLRCSSQSGHNTVSWYQQALGQGPQFIFQYYREEENGRGNFPPRFSGLQFPNYSSELNVNALELDDSALYLCASSSRRGEETQYFGPGTRLLVL.

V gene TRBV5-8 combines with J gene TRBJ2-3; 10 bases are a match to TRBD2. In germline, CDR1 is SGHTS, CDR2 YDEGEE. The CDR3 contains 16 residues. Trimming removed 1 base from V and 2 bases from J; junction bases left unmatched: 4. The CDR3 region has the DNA TGTGCCAGCAGCTTGTGGACTAGCGGATACACAGATACGCAGTATTTT. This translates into CASSLWTSGYTDTQYF.

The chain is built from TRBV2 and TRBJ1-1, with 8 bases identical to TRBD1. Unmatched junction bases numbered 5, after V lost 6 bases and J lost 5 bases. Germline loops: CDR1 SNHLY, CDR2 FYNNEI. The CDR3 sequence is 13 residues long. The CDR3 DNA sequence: TGTGCCAGCAGGGACAGGGTGGGGACTGAAGCTTTCTTT. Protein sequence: CASRDRVGTEAFF. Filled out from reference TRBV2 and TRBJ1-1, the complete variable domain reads EPEVTQTPSHQVTQMGQEVILRCVPISNHLYFYWYRQILGQKVEFLVSFYNNEISEKSEIFDDQFSVERPDGSNFTLKIRSTKLEDSAMYFCASRDRVGTEAFFGQGTRLTVV.

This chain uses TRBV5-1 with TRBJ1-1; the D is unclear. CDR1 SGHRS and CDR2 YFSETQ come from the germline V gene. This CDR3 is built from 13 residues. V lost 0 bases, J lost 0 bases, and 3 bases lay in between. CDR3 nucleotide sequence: TGCGCCAGCAGCTTGGGTATGAACACTGAAGCTTTCTTT. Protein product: CASSLGMNTEAFF.

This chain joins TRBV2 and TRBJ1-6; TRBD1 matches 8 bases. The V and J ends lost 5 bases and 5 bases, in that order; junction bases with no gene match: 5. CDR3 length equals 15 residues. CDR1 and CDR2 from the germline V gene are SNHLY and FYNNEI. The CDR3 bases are TGTGCCAGCAGTTGGACAGGGAGTAATAATTCACCCCTCCACTTT. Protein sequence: CASSWTGSNNSPLHF. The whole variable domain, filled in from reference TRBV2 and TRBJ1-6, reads EPEVTQTPSHQVTQMGQEVILRCVPISNHLYFYWYRQILGQKVEFLVSFYNNEISEKSEIFDDQFSVERPDGSNFTLKIRSTKLEDSAMYFCASSWTGSNNSPLHFGNGTRLTVT.

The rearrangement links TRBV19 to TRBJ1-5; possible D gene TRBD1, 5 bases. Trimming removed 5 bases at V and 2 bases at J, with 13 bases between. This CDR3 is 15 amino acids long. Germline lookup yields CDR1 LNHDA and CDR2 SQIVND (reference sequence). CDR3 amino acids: CASSRGGLGNQPQHF. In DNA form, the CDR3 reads TGTGCCAGTAGTCGGGGGGGGTTGGGCAATCAGCCCCAGCATTTT.

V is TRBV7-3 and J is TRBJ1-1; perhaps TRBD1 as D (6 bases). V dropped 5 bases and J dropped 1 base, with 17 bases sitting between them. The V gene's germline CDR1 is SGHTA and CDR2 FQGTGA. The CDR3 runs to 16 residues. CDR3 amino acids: CASSPSHPGQNTEAFF. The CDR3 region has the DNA TGTGCCAGCAGCCCGTCTCACCCGGGACAGAACACTGAAGCTTTCTTT.

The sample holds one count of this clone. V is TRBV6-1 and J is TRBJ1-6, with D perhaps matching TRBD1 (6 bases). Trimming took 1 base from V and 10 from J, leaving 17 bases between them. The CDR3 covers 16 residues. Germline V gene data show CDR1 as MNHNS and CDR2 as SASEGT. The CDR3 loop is CASSEVGTNSGSPLHF. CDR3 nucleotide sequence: TGTGCCAGCAGTGAAGTAGGGACAAATTCGGGGTCACCCCTCCACTTT.

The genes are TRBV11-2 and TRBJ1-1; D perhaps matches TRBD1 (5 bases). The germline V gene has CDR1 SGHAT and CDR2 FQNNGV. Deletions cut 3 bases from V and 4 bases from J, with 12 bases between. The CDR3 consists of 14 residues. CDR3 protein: CASSLTTESTEAFF. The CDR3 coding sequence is TGTGCCAGCAGCTTGACGACAGAAAGCACTGAAGCTTTCTTT.

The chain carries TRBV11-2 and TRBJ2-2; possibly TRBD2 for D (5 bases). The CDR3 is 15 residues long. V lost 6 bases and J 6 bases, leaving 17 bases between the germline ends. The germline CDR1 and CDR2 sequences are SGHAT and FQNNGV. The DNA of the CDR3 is TGTGCCAGCAGGTCCGACCCTTCCGGGGCCGGGGAGCTGTTTTTT. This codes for CASRSDPSGAGELFF.

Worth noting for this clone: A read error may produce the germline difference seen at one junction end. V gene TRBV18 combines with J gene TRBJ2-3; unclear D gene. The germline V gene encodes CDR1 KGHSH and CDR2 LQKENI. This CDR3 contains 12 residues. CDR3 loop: CASSPATNTQYF. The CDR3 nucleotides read TGTGCCAGCTCACCCGCCACAAATACGCAGTATTTT.

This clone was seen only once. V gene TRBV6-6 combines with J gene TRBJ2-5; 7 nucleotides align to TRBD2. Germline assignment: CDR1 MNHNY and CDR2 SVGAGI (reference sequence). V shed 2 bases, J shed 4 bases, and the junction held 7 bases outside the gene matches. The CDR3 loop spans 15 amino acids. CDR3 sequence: CASSYGGSSVETQYF. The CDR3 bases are TGTGCCAGCAGTTACGGCGGGAGTTCTGTAGAGACCCAGTACTTC.